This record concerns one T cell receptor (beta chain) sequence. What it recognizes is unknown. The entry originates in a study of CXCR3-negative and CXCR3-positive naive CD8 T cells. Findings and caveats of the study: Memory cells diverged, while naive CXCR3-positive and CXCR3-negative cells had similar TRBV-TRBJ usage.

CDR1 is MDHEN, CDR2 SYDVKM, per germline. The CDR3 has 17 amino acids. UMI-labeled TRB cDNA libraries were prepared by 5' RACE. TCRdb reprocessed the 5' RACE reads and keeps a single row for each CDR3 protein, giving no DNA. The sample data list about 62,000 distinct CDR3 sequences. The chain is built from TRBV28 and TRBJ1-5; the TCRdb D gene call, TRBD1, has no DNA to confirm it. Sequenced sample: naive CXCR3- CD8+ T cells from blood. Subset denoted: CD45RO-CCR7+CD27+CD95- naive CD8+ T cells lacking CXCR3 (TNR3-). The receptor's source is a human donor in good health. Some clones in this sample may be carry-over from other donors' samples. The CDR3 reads CASSLGPGGYSNQPQHF.